This T cell receptor (beta chain) was recovered during a study of Graves' ophthalmopathy and Graves' hyperthyroidism. Study outcomes and limitations: The blood repertoire also included most expanded thyroid clonotypes above 0.001 frequency. It was with roughly 70% sensitivity and approximately 75% specificity that the model predicted ophthalmopathy progression.

The sequenced template was RNA, covering the TCR beta CDR3 region. The authors performed first-round RT-PCR with HTBI primers and then a second-round multiplex PCR. TCRdb re-called the multiplex PCR reads with MiXCR, one entry per CDR3 protein. The profile shows around 400,000 distinct CDR3 sequences, under 25% of them singletons. PBMCs originated in approximately 9.1 ml of fresh peripheral blood. This clonotype was detected ten times or more. Its target is not known. The specimen sequenced was peripheral blood. This TCR derives from a woman in her late teens or twenties with stable Graves' hyperthyroidism.

CDR3 in DNA: TGCGCCAGCAGCTGGACGCTAGCGGGAGGAGGGTACGAGCAGTACTTC. As protein: CASSWTLAGGGYEQYF. This chain uses TRBV5-1 with TRBJ2-7; 11 bases align to TRBD2. The CDR3 is 16 amino acids. V lost 3 bases to trimming and J lost 4 bases; unmatched junction nucleotides: 9. Germline V gives CDR1 SGHRS, CDR2 YFSETQ.